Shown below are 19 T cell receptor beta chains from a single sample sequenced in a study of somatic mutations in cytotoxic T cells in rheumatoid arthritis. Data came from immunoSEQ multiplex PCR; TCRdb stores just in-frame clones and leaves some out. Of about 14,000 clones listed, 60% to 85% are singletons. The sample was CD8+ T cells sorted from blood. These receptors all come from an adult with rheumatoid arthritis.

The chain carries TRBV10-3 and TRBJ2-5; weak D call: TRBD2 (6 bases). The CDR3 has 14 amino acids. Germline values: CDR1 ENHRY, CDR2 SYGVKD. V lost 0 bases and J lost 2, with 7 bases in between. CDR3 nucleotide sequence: TGTGCCATCAGTGAGTCACGGGGGCAAGAGACCCAGTACTTC. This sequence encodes CAISESRGQETQYF.

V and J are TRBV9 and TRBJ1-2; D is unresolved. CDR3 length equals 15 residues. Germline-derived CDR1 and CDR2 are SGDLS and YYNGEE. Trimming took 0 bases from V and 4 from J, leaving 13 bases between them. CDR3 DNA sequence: TGTGCCAGCAGCGTAGGTGGTAATTCTCCCTATGGCTACACCTTC. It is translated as CASSVGGNSPYGYTF.

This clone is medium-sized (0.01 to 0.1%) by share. CDR3 amino acids: CASSALDTTDTQYF. CDR3 nucleotides: TGTGCCAGCAGCGCCCTAGACACCACAGATACGCAGTATTTT. This chain joins TRBV9 and TRBJ2-3; D remains ambiguous. The V end lost 3 bases, the J end lost 2 bases, and 10 bases lay between the germline ends. The germline V gene has CDR1 SGDLS and CDR2 YYNGEE. The CDR3 covers 14 residues.

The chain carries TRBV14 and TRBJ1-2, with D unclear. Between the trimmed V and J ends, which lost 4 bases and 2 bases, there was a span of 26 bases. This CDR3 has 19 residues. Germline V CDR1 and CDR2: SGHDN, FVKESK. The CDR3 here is CASSLSNQAGLRSNYGYTF. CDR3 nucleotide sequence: TGTGCCAGCAGCCTTTCAAATCAGGCGGGTCTAAGGTCCAACTATGGCTACACCTTC. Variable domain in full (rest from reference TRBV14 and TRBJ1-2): EAGVTQFPSHSVIEKGQTVTLRCDPISGHDNLYWYRRVMGKEIKFLLHFVKESKQDESGMPNNRFLAERTGGTYSTLKVQPAELEDSGVYFCASSLSNQAGLRSNYGYTFGSGTRLTVV.

The CDR3, as DNA: TGTGCCAGCAGCTTAGTTAGGGGGCAGGGGGGCTACAATGAGCAGTTCTTC. It yields the protein CASSLVRGQGGYNEQFF. This rearrangement joins TRBV7-6 to TRBJ2-1, with D tentatively TRBD1 (7 bases). Germline values: CDR1 SGHVS, CDR2 FNYEAQ. V lost 1 base and J 3 bases, leaving 16 bases between the germline ends. The CDR3 has 17 amino acids.

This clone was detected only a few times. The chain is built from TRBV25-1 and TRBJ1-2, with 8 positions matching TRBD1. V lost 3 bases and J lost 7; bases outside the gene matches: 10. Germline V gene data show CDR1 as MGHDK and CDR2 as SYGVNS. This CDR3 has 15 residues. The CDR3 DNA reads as TGTGCCAGCAGTGATCCCTTTGACAGGGGAGCTGGCTACACCTTC. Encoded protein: CASSDPFDRGAGYTF.

The CDR3 loop is CAISESAGGLSNQPQHF. The DNA for the CDR3 is TGTGCCATCAGTGAGTCGGCCGGGGGGCTGAGCAATCAGCCCCAGCATTTT. This rearrangement joins TRBV10-3 to TRBJ1-5, with D possibly matching TRBD1 (6 bases). The CDR3 runs to 17 residues. Germline V CDR1 and CDR2: ENHRY, SYGVKD. Trimming shortened V by 0 bases and J by 1 base, and 13 bases separated the two germline ends.

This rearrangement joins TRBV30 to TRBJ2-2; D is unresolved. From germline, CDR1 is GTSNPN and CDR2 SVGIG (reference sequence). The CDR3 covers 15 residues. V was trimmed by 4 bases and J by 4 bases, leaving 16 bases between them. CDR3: CAWTSWAASTGELFF. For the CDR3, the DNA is TGTGCCTGGACATCATGGGCTGCCTCCACCGGGGAGCTGTTTTTT.

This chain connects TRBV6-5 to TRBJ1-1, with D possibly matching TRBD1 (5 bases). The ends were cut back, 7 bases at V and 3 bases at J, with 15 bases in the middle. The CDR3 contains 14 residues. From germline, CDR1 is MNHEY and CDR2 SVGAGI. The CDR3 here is CASTPGKGYTEAFF. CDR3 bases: TGTGCCAGCACCCCAGGGAAGGGGTACACTGAAGCTTTCTTT.

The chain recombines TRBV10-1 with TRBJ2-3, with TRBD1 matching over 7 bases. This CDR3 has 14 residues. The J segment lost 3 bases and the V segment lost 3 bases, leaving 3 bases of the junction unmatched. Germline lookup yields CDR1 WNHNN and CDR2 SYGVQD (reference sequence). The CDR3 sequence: CASSDYRGTDTQYF. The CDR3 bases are TGCGCCAGCAGTGACTACAGGGGTACAGATACGCAGTATTTT.

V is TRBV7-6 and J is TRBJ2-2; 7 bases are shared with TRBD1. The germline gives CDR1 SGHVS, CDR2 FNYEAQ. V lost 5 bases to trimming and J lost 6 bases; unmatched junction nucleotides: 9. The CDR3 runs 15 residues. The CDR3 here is CASSPGQDGAGELFF. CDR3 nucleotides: TGTGCCAGCAGCCCCGGACAGGATGGTGCCGGGGAGCTGTTTTTT.

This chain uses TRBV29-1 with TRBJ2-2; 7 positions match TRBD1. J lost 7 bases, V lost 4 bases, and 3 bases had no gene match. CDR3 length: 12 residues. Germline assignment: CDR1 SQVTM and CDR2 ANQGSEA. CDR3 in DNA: TGCAGCGTTGTAGGGGGCCTCGGGGAGCTGTTTTTT. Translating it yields CSVVGGLGELFF.

The CDR3 DNA follows: TGTGCCAGCACACTAGCGGGAGGGGGTACCGGGGAGCTGTTTTTT. Its translation is CASTLAGGGTGELFF. V is TRBV7-6 and J is TRBJ2-2; 13 bases line up with TRBD2. J was trimmed by 5 bases and V by 7 bases; bases with no gene match: 4. From germline, CDR1 is SGHVS and CDR2 FNYEAQ. The CDR3 totals 15 residues.

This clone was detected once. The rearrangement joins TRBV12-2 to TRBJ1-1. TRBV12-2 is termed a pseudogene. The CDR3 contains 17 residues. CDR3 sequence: CASRLGGKEGMNTEAFF. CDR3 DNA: TGTGCAAGTCGCTTAGGGGGGAAGGAGGGGATGAACACTGAAGCTTTCTTT.

DNA of the CDR3: TGTGCCAGCATGAGCGGACCCCAAGAGACCCAGTACTTC. Amino acid sequence: CASMSGPQETQYF. The V call is TRBV6-5, the J call TRBJ2-5; TRBD2 might be the D (5 bases). Germline values: CDR1 MNHEY, CDR2 SVGAGI. CDR3 length: 13 amino acids. V was clipped by 7 bases and J by 1 base, with 10 bases between them.

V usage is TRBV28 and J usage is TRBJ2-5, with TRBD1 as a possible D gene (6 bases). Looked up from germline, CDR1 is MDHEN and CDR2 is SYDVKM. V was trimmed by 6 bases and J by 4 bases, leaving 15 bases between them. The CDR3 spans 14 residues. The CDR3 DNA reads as TGTGCCAGCAGCCGGGGACACGTCCGAGAGACCCAGTACTTC. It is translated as CASSRGHVRETQYF.

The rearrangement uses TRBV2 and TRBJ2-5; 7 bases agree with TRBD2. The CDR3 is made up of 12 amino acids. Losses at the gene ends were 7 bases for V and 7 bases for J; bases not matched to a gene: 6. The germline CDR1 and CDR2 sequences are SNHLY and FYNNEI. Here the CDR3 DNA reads TGTGCCAGCATCGTTAGGGAGGGGACCCAGTACTTC. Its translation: CASIVREGTQYF.

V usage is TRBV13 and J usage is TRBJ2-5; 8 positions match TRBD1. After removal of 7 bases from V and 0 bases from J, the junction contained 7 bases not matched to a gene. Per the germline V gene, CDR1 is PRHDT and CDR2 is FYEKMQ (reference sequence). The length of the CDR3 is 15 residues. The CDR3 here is CASTSTGAHQETQYF. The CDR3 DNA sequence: TGTGCCAGCACCTCGACAGGGGCCCACCAAGAGACCCAGTACTTC.

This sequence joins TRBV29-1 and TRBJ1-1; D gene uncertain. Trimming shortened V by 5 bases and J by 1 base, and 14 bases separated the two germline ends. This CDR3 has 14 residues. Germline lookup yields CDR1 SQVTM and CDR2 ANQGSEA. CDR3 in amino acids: CSVRPSGGNTEAFF. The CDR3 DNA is TGCAGCGTTCGGCCCTCCGGAGGGAACACTGAAGCTTTCTTT.